Sequencing of this T cell receptor (beta chain) was carried out in a study of cytomegalovirus exposure and HLA in healthy donors (dated by TCRdb to between 2016 and 2019). As for the study more broadly: An earlier analysis of some 600 of the donors reported 276 Gb of sequence data and 95 million to 120 million unique TCR beta sequences obtained from approximately 180 million T cells. Around 320 gigabases of sequencing data and approximately 93 million unique TCR sequences were included in an early release covering several hundred HLA-typed donors. Among the roughly 400 genotyped donors, 81% belonged to the genetic ancestry cluster associated with self-reported Caucasian donors. The study aimed to test whether cataloging public T cell receptors could reveal signatures of past pathogen exposure. Using immunosequencing, the study profiled T cell repertoires from 500 to 800 subjects and related those repertoires to cytomegalovirus serostatus. Along with the 666-subject first cohort, a separate validation cohort of around 120 different subjects was used. To predict cytomegalovirus infection status, the study brought together high-throughput TCR immunosequencing, statistical association of individual TCRs with disease status, and machine learning. A later analysis re-analyzed previously published TCR beta repertoires from approximately 670 donors and added high-resolution HLA genotyping to study TCR occurrence patterns. The later analysis used no new phenotypic data to find candidate immune exposures, relying instead on TCR beta sequences and their occurrence across donors. An earlier analysis of 450 to 750 of the donors used high-throughput TCR beta sequencing to judge whether each TCR beta V gene segment behaved as functional or pseudogenic. Alongside the repertoire data, information on donor age, sex, ethnicity and CMV serostatus was compiled. Genome-wide SNP genotypes for about three fifths of the roughly 670 donors were used in a later genetic analysis, which treated that subset as a discovery cohort. All discovery cohort repertoires had been generated using a single sequencing platform. HLA typing included class I and class II loci at four-digit resolution. The number of typed donors differed by locus: 629-630 for A, B, C, DRB1 and DQB1; 522 for DQA1; over 600 for DPA1; and about 450 for DPB1. Four to six DR-DQ haplotypes were handled as single units for association and clustering, since linkage in the cohort was strong. Among roughly 400 genotyped donors of the cohort, an average of approximately 240,000 unique TCR beta nucleotide sequences was sequenced per donor, of which about 18% were non-productive.

This clone was recorded once. The specificity of this receptor is unknown. Base qualities are not provided; no much larger clone lies one nucleotide away. Study-level results and caveats: A group of highly shared sequence variants was considered likely to be a technical artifact of the sequencing pipeline. Compared with the roughly 700-donor mean, donors in an Asian-associated ancestry cluster had fewer N-insertions in productive TCRs, according to a later genetic analysis. Because counts were too low, seventeen rarely observed V segments, including chromosome 9 orphons, were excluded from the earlier analysis of roughly 580 of the donors. The presence/absence analyses assumed that sequencing depth was roughly uniform across donors, and that assumption may not be true. In a later analysis, TCR association rates were found to vary across HLA loci, with the most associated TCRs seen for DRB1 alleles and the fewest for HLA-C alleles. V-gene and J-gene trimming of TCR beta chains was associated with a missense DCLRE1C variant in a later genetic analysis, and the association was replicated in an independent cohort. Across donors, most TCR sequences were observed very rarely, whereas some public TCRs were present in many individuals. Assigning TCR associations to individual alleles was difficult when HLA alleles, especially DR and DQ, strongly co-occurred. It was suggested by the authors that the approach could potentially be generalized to other disease states and immunological phenotypes. Correlated functional status among segregating V segments might be attributable to linkage disequilibrium, but an unknown experimental factor could not be ruled out. The classifier was reported to diagnose cytomegalovirus status with high specificity and sensitivity in both the original and validation cohorts. A later analysis reported that several top co-occurrence clusters appeared linked to parvovirus B19, influenza, CMV and Epstein-Barr virus. At a false discovery rate of 0.05, a later analysis linked around 15,000 TCR beta sequences to specific HLA alleles. Because HLA typing was unavailable for some donors at each locus, only the typed subset was used in association tests. Because the 87-base-pair reads could not distinguish some IMGT-functional V segments, including TRBV6-2 and TRBV6-3, those segments were excluded. In a later analysis, HLA-associated TCR beta chains were found to be more clonally expanded and to have lower generation probabilities than equally common non-associated chains. In a later analysis, most CMV-associated TCR beta chains were found to appear HLA-restricted, with HLA associations seemingly driven largely by CMV exposure. The study listed 164 TCR beta chains as associated with cytomegalovirus. Immune exposure information for the cohort was limited to CMV serostatus. A further reported finding was that TCR beta sequences accurately predicted the HLA-A and HLA-B alleles for most subjects in the first cohort. Broadly in line with IMGT annotations, most TCR beta V segments showed up in productive rearrangements about 90% or about 30% of the time in an earlier analysis of roughly 590 of the donors. A few of the identified cytomegalovirus-associated TCR beta chains were confirmed in vitro to be specific for cytomegalovirus antigens. This cohort had only TCR beta chains sequenced, and the lack of alpha or paired-chain data limited which features could be detected.

The junction shows trimming of 0 bases on V and 0 bases on J, plus 12 bases between the germline ends. The CDR3 has 18 amino acids, counting the end cysteine and phenylalanine. Of the read, only the CDR3 DNA is kept; its 54 bases are in frame from base 1. The germline V gene (reference sequence) gives CDR1 as MNHEY and CDR2 as SMNVEV. The library relied on the immunoSEQ multiplex PCR assay. For the multiplex PCR, a mixture combining 60 forward primers for TCR Vbeta segments and 13 reverse primers for TCR Jbeta segments was used. Amplification of the CDR3 region of rearranged TCR beta genes was performed with a multiplex PCR assay on genomic DNA. Amplified TCR beta libraries were sequenced as 87-base-pair reads on the Illumina HiSeq System. In the paper's pipeline: Across the roughly 700 repertoires, a later analysis counted tens of millions of unique TCR beta chains, 9 million to 14 million of which were shared by at least two donors. Raw reads were error-corrected and collapsed into unique sequences with a nearest-neighbor algorithm that merged closely related sequences to remove PCR and sequencing errors. Alignment of CDR3 sequences to IMGT reference sequences was used to assign V, D and J gene segments. For a sequence to be retained, a match of at least six nucleotides to both a V gene segment and a J gene segment was required. A rearrangement counted as productive if the CDR3 had no stop codons and remained in frame with V and J, and every other rearrangement counted as non-productive. Following IMGT convention, CDR3 was defined as the stretch from the second conserved V-encoded cysteine up to the conserved J-encoded phenylalanine. In an earlier analysis of roughly 580 of the donors, sequences lacking an unambiguous match to a single V gene segment were excluded. An earlier analysis of 550 to 650 of the donors classified V segments as functional when productive rearrangements were above 56.7% and as segregating when the standard deviation between donors was above 5%. A statistical classification framework was built for diagnosing cytomegalovirus status from the catalog of TCR beta chain sequences. In a later analysis, V and J genes were assigned by comparing TCR nucleotide sequences against IMGT/GENE-DB human TR gene sequences. In a later analysis, CDR3 sequences and most-parsimonious VDJ recombination scenarios were assigned using the TCRdist pipeline. In a later analysis, each TCR beta chain was defined by its CDR3 amino acid sequence together with its V-gene family, and reads lacking a unique V-gene family were excluded. To address suspected cross-contamination and a sequencing artifact, a later analysis removed a few hundred highly shared, low-generation-probability nucleotide sequences. A later analysis calculated a clonal expansion index for each public chain from normalized within-repertoire ranks of inferred template counts. A later analysis computed generation probabilities with a VDJ recombination model fitted to out-of-frame rearrangements, and checked the results against IGoR. In a later analysis, TCR-TCR, TCR-HLA and TCR-CMV co-occurrence was scored with hypergeometric tests, and a repertoire-size bias correction was applied to TCR pairs. False discovery rates were estimated in a later analysis by permuting HLA or CMV assignments 20 times. In a later analysis, co-occurring TCRs were grouped using DBSCAN, and TCRdist sequence similarity was added for clustering within HLA-allele-positive subsets. Repertoires with fewer than 30,000 or more than 120,000 public chains were left out of co-occurrence clustering, as were five repertoires with anomalous nucleotide sharing. TCRdb carries this immuneACCESS record with in-frame sequences only. Its versions omit some clonotypes, under half of them owing to an unresolved V gene in the studies checked, with the rest unexplained. V and J calls and clone size are copied from that table; D and trimming were computed from the DNA. This sample has 130,000 or so clones in its table, and less than 80% of those were observed once. The ten largest clones add up to 6% to 8.5% of the sample.

The cohort was made up of hundreds of healthy bone marrow donors. All cohort members were sampled while nominally healthy, although unrecorded immune exposures were likely present. The donor tested CMV seropositive and was one of the 289 seropositive cohort members. A peripheral blood sample was collected from each donor, and TCR beta sequencing was performed on peripheral blood mononuclear cells. Genomic DNA was extracted from the blood cell samples with the Qiagen DNeasy Blood Extraction Kit. The sequence derives from a man aged 35-49 years in good health and CMV-seropositive. The chain joins TRBV27 to TRBJ1-6; a tentative D call is TRBD1 (5 bases match). Material: PBMCs. The nucleotides read TGTGCCAGCAGTTTATCTAGCCAGGGTCGCTCCTATAATTCACCCCTCCACTTT. Its coded protein is CASSLSSQGRSYNSPLHF.